This passage covers 9 T cell receptor beta chains from one sample sequenced in a study of post-analysis software for immune sequencing data. These receptors are not linked to any known antigen. Carried by the TCR beta cDNA libraries were unique molecular identifiers. TCRdb reanalysed the PCR reads using MiXCR and keeps one entry per CDR3 protein. The sample carries a few hundred thousand distinct CDR3 sequences, approximately 38% recorded once. Findings and limits, study-wide: In patients, a few TRBV segments were more frequent than in controls, with TRBV5-6, TRBV5-1 and TRBV20-1 among them.

The sample comprised blood. These TCRs come from a girl between 10 and 17 years old with multiple sclerosis.

This clonotype was observed a handful of times. The J gene is TRBJ1-2, the V gene TRBV6-6; 7 bases are a match to TRBD1. J was trimmed by 6 bases and V by 5 bases; bases with no gene match: 6. The CDR3 has 13 amino acids. Germline lookup yields CDR1 MNHNY and CDR2 SVGAGI (reference sequence). CDR3 DNA: TGTGCCAGCAGTCACGGGACAGTTGATGGCTACACCTTC. It codes for CASSHGTVDGYTF.

The rearrangement uses TRBV29-1 and TRBJ2-5, with 8 bases identical to TRBD1. Germline trimming cut 0 bases from V and 3 bases from J; bases unmatched to any gene: 3. This CDR3 region has 14 residues. Germline assignment: CDR1 SQVTM and CDR2 ANQGSEA. As DNA, the CDR3 is TGCAGCGTTGAAGAGACAGGGGAGGAAGAGACCCAGTACTTC. Protein product: CSVEETGEEETQYF.

The chain recombines TRBV3-1 with TRBJ2-7; D not resolved. CDR3 length: 12 amino acids. Germline values: CDR1 LGHDT, CDR2 YNNKEL (reference sequence). V was shortened by 2 bases and J by 2 bases, with 4 bases between the two germline ends. The CDR3 DNA follows: TGTGCCAGCAGCCAACAGCCCTACGAGCAGTACTTC. This gives the protein CASSQQPYEQYF.

This clonotype came up many times. This chain links TRBV5-1 with TRBJ2-7; the D is unclear. The CDR3 sequence is 15 residues long. Germline V CDR1 and CDR2: SGHRS, YFSETQ. V was shortened by 2 bases and J by 4 bases, with 16 bases between the two germline ends. This CDR3 reads CASSLGHRTQYEQYF. The CDR3 DNA is TGCGCCAGCAGCTTAGGTCACCGAACCCAATACGAGCAGTACTTC.

This clonotype was counted between two and nine times. The genes are TRBV4-1 and TRBJ1-4; D gene ambiguous. There are 14 residues in the CDR3. V gave up 2 bases and J gave up 6 bases, with 10 bases separating them. Germline CDR1 reads MGHRA; CDR2 reads YSYEKL. The CDR3 sequence is CASSQLPVYEKLFF. The CDR3, as DNA: TGCGCCAGCAGCCAACTACCAGTCTATGAAAAACTGTTTTTT.

The rearrangement links TRBV2 to TRBJ1-2; possibly TRBD1 for D (5 bases). Germline V gives CDR1 SNHLY, CDR2 FYNNEI. V lost 3 bases and J 4 bases, leaving 12 bases between the germline ends. This CDR3 contains 14 residues. The CDR3 nucleotides read TGTGCCAGCAGTGAGCAGCGCAGGGTCTATGGCTACACCTTC. As protein: CASSEQRRVYGYTF.

The chain carries TRBV11-3 and TRBJ2-3; D may be TRBD2 (5 bases). The ends were cut back, 1 base at V and 5 bases at J, with 10 bases in the middle. This CDR3 comprises 14 residues. Germline V gives CDR1 SGHNT, CDR2 YENEEA. The DNA of the CDR3 is TGTGCCAGCAGCTTAGTAAGCGGTCGAGATACGCAGTATTTT. Translating gives CASSLVSGRDTQYF.

The rearrangement links TRBV4-2 to TRBJ2-2; a weak D match, TRBD2 (5 bases). This CDR3 is 16 amino acids long. Per germline, CDR1 LGHNA and CDR2 YNFKEQ. V lost 1 base, J lost 6 bases, and 15 bases lay in between. The CDR3 nucleotides are TGTGCCAGCAGCCAAGTTAATGGGGAGTGGGCCGGGGAGCTGTTTTTT. Its translation: CASSQVNGEWAGELFF.

The V and J genes are TRBV5-1 and TRBJ2-3; D tentatively fits TRBD1 or TRBD2 (5 bases each). The CDR3 runs 14 residues. Germline V lookup: CDR1 SGHRS, CDR2 YFSETQ. The V end lost 4 bases, the J end lost 6 bases, and 15 bases lay between the germline ends. The CDR3 region is CASSEGPTSDTQYF. CDR3 bases: TGCGCCAGCAGCGAGGGACCCACCTCGGATACGCAGTATTTT.